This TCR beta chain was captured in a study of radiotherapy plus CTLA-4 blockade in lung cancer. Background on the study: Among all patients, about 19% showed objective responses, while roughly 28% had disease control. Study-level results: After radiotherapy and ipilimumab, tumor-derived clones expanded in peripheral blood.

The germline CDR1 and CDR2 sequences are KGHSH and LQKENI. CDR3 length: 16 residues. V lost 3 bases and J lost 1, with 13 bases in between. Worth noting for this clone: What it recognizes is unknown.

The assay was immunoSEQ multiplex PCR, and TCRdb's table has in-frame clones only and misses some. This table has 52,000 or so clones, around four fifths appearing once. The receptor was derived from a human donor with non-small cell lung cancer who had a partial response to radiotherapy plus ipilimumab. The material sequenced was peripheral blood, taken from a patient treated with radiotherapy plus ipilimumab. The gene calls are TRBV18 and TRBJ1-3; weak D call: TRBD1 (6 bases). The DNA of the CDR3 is TGTGCCAGCTCACCGGACAGATTTAAATCTGGAAACACCATATATTTT. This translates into CASSPDRFKSGNTIYF.